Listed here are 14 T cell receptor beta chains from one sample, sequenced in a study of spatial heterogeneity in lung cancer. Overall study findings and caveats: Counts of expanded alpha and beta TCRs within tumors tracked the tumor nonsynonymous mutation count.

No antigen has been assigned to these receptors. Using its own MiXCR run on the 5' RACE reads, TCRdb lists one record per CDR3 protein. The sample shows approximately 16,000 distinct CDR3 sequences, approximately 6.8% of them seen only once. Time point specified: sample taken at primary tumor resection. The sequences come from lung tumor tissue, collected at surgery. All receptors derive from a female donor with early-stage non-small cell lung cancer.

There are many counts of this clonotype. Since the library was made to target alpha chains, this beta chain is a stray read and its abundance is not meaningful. CDR3 in amino acids: CASSLEVTRGAGNTIYF. CDR3 in DNA: TGTGCCAGCAGCTTGGAAGTCACCCGGGGTGCTGGAAACACCATATATTTT. The chain combines TRBV5-4 with TRBJ1-3, with unresolved D. The ends were cut back, 0 bases at V and 2 bases at J, with 15 bases in the middle. Per the germline V gene, CDR1 is SGHNT and CDR2 is YYREEE (reference sequence). CDR3 length equals 17 residues.

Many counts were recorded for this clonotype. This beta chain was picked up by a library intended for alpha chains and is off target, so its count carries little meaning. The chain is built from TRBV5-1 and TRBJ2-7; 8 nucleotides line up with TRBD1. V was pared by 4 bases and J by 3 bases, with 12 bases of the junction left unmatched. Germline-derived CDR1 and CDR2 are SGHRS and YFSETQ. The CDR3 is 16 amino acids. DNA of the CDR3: TGCGCCAGCAGCACTGCCCCGGACAGGGACCTCTACGAGCAGTACTTC. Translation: CASSTAPDRDLYEQYF.

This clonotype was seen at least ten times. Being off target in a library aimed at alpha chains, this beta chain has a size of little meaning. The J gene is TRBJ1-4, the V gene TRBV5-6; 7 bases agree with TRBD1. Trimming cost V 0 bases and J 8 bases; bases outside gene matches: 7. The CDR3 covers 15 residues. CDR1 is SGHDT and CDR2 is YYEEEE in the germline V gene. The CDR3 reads CASSLVRQGGEKLFF. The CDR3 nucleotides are TGTGCCAGCAGCTTGGTCCGACAGGGAGGGGAAAAACTGTTTTTT.

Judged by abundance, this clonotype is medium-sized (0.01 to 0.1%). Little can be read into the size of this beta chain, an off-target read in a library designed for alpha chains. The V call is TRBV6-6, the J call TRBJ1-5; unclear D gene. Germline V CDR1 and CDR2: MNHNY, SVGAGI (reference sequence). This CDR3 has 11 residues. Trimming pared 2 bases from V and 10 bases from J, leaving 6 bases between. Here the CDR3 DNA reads TGTGCCAGCAGTTACACCGGTCCCCAGCATTTT. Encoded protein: CASSYTGPQHF.

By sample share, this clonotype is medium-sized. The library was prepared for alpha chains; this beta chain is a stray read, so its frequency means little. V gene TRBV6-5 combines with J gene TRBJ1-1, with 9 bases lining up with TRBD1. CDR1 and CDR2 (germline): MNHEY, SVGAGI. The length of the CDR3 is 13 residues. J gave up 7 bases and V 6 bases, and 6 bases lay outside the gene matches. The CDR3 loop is CASSPRQGGEAFF. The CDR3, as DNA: TGTGCCAGCAGCCCCAGACAGGGGGGTGAAGCTTTCTTT.

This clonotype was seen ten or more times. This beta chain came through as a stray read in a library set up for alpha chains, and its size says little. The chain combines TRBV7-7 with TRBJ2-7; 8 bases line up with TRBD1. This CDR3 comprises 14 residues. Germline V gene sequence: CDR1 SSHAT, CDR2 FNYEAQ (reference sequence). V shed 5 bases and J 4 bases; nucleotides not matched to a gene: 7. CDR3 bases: TGTGCCAGCAGCCCGGGACAGGCACATTACGAGCAGTACTTC. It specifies CASSPGQAHYEQYF.

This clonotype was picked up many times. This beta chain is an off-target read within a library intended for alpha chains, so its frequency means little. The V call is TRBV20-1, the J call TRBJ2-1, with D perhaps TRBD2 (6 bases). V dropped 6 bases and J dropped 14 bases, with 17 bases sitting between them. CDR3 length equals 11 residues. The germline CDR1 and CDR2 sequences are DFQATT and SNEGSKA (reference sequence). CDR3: CSAHRWDSEFF. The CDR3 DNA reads TGCAGTGCCCATAGGTGGGACTCGGAGTTCTTC.

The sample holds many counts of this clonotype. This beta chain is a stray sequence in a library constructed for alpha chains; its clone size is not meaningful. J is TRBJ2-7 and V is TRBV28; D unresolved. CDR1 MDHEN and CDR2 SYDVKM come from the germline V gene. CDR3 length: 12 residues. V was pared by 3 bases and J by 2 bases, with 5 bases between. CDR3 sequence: CASSFVTYEQYF. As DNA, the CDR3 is TGTGCCAGCAGTTTCGTAACCTACGAGCAGTACTTC.

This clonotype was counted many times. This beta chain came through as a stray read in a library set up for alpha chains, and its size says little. The CDR3 is CASSLEAANTEAFF. CDR3 DNA: TGCGCCAGCAGCTTGGAAGCAGCGAACACTGAAGCTTTCTTT. The chain has TRBV5-1 and TRBJ1-1, with D hard to call. There are 14 residues in the CDR3. Trimming shortened V by 0 bases and J by 1 base, and 7 bases separated the two germline ends. The germline V gene encodes CDR1 SGHRS and CDR2 YFSETQ.

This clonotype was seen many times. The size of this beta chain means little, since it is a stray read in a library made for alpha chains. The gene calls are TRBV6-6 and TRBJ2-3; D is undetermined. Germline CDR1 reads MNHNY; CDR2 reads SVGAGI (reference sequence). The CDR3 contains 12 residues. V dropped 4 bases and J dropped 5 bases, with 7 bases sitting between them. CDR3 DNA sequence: TGTGCCAGCAGTTCCGACCGAGATACGCAGTATTTT. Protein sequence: CASSSDRDTQYF.

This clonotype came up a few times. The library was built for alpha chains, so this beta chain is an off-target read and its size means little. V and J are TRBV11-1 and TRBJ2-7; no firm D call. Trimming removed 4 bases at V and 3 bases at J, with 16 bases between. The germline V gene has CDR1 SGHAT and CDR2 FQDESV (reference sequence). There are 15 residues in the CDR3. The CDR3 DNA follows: TGTGCCAGCAGCTCCGACCTTACATATTACTACGAGCAGTACTTC. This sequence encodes CASSSDLTYYYEQYF.

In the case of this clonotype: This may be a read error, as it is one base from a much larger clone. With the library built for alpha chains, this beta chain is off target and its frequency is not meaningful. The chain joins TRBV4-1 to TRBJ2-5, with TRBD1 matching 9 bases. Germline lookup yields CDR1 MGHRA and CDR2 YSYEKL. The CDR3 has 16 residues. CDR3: CASSRVADRGRETQNF. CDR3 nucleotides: TGCGCCAGCAGCCGGGTGGCGGACAGGGGAAGGGAGACCCAGAACTTC.

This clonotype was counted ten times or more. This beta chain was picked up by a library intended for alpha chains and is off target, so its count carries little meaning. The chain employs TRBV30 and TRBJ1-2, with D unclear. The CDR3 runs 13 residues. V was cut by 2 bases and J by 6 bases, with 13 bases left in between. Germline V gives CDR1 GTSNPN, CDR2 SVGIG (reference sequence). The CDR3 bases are TGTGCCTGGAGTTTAGGGAACGGGCATGGCTACACCTTC. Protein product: CAWSLGNGHGYTF.

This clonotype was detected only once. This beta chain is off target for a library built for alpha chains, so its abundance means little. CDR3 in amino acids: CASSWNDRGRGDYTF. For the CDR3, the DNA is TGTGCCAGCAGTTGGAACGACAGGGGGCGCGGCGACTACACCTTC. The genes are TRBV6-5 and TRBJ1-2; 10 nucleotides align to TRBD1. This CDR3 contains 15 residues. CDR1 is MNHEY and CDR2 is SVGAGI in the germline V gene. The trim removed 4 bases at V and 10 bases at J, leaving 12 bases unmatched.